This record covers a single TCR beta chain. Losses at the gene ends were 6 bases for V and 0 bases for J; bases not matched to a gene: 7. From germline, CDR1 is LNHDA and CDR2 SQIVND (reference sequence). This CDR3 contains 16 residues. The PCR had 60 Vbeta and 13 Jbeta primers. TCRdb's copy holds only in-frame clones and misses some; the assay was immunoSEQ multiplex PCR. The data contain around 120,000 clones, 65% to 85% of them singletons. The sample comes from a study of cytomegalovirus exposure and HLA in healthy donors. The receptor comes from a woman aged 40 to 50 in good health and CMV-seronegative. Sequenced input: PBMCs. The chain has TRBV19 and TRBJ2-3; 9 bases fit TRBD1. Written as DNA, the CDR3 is TGTGCCAGTAGGCAACCCGGGACAGGGAGCACAGATACGCAGTATTTT. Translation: CASRQPGTGSTDTQYF.